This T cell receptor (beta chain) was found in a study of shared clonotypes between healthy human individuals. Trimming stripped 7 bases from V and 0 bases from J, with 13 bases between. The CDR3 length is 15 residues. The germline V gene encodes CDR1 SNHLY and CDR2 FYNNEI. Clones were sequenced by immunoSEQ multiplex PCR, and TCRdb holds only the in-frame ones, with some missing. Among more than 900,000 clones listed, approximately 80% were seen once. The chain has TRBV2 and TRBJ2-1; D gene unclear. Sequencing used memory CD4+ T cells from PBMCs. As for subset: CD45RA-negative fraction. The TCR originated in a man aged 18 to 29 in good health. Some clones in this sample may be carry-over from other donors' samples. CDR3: CASKIRTSSYNEQFF. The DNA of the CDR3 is TGTGCCAGCAAAATTCGGACGAGCTCCTACAATGAGCAGTTCTTC.